Listed here is a single T cell receptor beta chain. Its specificity is not known. This entry belongs to a study of vaccination effects on CD4 cells after COVID-19. Within the ViraFEST assay, antigen-specific CD4+ T cells underwent expansion with viral peptide pools prior to sequencing. Investigators separated out CD4+ T cells once approximately 11 days of culture had passed. Nucleocapsid antibodies were negative in the vaccine recipients, who had never had SARS-CoV-2 infection. Culturing of under 2.5 million PBMC per well took place with approximately 10 IU/ml IL-2 and 9.5 to 10 ug/ml peptides. Germline V gene sequence: CDR1 SNHLY, CDR2 FYNNEI. This CDR3 is 13 amino acids long. Trimming removed 7 bases from V and 2 bases from J, with 11 bases in between. Assay used: immunoSEQ multiplex PCR; TCRdb lists only in-frame clones, some missing. The table has roughly 45,000 clones, just over 75% seen once; the top ten hold approximately 11%.

Study findings and constraints: Nearly all vaccine-induced clones in healthy recipients recognized only SARS-CoV-2.

The source of this sequence is a human donor who received a COVID-19 vaccine. This specimen was CD4+ T cells from PBMCs cultured with SARS-CoV-2 spike peptides, taken before COVID-19 vaccination. The genes are TRBV2 and TRBJ2-5; the D gene is possibly TRBD1 (6 bases). The CDR3, as DNA: TGTGCCAGCACGGTCAGGGGACAAGAGACCCAGTACTTC. Protein sequence: CASTVRGQETQYF.